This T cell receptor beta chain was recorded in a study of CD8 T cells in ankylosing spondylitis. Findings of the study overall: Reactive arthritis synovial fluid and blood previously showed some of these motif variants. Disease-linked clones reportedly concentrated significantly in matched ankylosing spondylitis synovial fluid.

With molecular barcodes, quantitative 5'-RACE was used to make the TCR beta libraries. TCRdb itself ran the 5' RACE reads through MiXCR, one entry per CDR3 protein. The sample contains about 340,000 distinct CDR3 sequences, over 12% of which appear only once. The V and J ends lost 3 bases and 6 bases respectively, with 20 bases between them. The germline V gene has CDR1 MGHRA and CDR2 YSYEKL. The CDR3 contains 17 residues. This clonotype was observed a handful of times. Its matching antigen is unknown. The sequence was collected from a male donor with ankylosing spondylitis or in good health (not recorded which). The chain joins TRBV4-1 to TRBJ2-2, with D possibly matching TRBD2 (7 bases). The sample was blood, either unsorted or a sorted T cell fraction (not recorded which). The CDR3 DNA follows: TGCGCCAGCAGCCATCCCAAGGGGGGGAGTAACGCCGGGGAGCTGTTTTTT. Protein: CASSHPKGGSNAGELFF.